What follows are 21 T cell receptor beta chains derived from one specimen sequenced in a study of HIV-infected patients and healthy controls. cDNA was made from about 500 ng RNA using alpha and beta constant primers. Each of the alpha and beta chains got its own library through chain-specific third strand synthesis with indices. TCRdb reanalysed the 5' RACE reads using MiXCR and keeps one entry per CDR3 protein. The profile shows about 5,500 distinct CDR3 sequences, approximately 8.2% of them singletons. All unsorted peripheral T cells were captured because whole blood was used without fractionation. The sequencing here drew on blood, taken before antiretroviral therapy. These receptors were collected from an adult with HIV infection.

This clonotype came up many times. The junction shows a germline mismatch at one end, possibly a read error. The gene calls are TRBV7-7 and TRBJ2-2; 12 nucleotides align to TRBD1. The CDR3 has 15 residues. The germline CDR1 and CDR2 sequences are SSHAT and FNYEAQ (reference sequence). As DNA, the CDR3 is TGTGCTAGCAGACCCGGGACAGGGGGCGCCGGGGAGCTGTTTTTT. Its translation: CASRPGTGGAGELFF.

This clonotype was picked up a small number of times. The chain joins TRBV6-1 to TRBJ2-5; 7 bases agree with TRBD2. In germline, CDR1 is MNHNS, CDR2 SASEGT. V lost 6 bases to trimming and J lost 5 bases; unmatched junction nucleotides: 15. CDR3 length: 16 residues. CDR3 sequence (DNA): TGTGCCAGCAGAGCCGGTCCTGGACTAGAATCGGAGACCCAGTACTTC. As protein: CASRAGPGLESETQYF.

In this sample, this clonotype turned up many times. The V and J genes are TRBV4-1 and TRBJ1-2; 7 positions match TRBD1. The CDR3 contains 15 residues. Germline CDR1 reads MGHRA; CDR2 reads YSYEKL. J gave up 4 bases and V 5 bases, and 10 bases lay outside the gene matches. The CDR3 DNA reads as TGCGCCAGCAGCGCCAACAGGGGCGCCCCCTATGGCTACACCTTC. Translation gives CASSANRGAPYGYTF.

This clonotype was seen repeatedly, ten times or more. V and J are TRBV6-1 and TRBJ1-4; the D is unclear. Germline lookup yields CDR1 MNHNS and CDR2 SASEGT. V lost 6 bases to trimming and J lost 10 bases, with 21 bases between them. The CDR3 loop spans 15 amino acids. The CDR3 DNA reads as TGTGCCAGCAGCGGAGCGGAGACCCTATTAGGAAAACTGTTTTTT. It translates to CASSGAETLLGKLFF.

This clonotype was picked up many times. CDR3 in amino acids: CASSYDRANTIYF. For the CDR3, the DNA is TGTGCCAGCAGTTACGACAGGGCAAACACCATATATTTT. J is TRBJ1-3 and V is TRBV6-6; 7 bases agree with TRBD1. Unmatched junction bases numbered 1, after V lost 2 bases and J lost 6 bases. The CDR3 is 13 amino acids. CDR1 MNHNY and CDR2 SVGAGI come from the germline V gene (reference sequence).

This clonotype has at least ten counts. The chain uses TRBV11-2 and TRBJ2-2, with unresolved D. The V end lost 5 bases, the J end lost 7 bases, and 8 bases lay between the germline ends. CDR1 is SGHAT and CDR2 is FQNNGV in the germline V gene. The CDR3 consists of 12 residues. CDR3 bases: TGTGCCAGCAGCCCCCCCGGCGGGGAGCTGTTTTTT. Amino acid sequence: CASSPPGGELFF. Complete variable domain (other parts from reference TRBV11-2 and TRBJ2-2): EAGVAQSPRYKIIEKRQSVAFWCNPISGHATLYWYQQILGQGPKLLIQFQNNGVVDDSQLPKDRFSAERLKGVDSTLKIQPAKLEDSAVYLCASSPPGGELFFGEGSRLTVL.

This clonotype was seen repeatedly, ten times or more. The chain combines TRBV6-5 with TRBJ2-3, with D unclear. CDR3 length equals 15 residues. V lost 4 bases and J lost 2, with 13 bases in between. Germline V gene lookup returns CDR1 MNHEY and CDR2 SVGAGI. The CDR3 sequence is CASSSAQTTTDTQYF. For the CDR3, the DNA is TGTGCCAGCAGTTCCGCTCAAACTACCACAGATACGCAGTATTTT.

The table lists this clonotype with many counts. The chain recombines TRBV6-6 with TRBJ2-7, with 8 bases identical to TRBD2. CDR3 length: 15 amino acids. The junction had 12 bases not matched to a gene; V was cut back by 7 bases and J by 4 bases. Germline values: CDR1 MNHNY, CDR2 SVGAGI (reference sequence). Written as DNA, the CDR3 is TGTGCCAGCATGCTCTGGCAAGCGGGAGTGTACGAGCAGTACTTC. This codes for CASMLWQAGVYEQYF.

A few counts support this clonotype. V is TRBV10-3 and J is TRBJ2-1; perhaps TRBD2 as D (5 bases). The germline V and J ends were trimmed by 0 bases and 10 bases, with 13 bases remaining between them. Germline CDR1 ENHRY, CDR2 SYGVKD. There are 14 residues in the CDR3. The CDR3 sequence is CAISESSDLPEQFF. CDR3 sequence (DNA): TGTGCCATCAGTGAGTCTAGCGATCTCCCCGAGCAGTTCTTC.

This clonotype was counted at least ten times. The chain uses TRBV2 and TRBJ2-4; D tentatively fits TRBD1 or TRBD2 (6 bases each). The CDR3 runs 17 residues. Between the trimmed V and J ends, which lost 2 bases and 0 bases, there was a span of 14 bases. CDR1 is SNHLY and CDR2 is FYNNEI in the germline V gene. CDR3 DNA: TGTGCCAGCAGTGAATTGGGGGCGGGGCGAGCCAAAAACATTCAGTACTTC. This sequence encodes CASSELGAGRAKNIQYF.

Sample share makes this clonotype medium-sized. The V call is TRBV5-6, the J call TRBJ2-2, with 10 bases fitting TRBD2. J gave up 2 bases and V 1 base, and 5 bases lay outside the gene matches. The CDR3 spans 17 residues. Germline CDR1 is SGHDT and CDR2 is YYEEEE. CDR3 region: CASSLQTSGLNTGELFF. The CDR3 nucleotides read TGTGCCAGCAGCTTGCAGACTAGCGGGCTTAACACCGGGGAGCTGTTTTTT.

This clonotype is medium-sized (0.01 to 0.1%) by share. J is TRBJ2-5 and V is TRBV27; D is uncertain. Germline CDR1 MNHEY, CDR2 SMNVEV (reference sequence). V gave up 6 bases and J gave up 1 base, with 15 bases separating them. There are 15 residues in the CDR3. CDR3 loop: CASRLGRHSQETQYF. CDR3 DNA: TGTGCCAGCAGGCTAGGTCGGCACTCCCAAGAGACCCAGTACTTC.

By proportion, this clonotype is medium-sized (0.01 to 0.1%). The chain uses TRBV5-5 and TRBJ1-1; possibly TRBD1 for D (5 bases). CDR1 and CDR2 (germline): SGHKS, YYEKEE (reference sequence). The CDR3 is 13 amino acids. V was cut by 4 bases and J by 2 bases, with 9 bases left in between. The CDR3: CASSPQGNTEAFF. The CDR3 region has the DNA TGTGCCAGCAGCCCTCAGGGCAACACTGAAGCTTTCTTT.

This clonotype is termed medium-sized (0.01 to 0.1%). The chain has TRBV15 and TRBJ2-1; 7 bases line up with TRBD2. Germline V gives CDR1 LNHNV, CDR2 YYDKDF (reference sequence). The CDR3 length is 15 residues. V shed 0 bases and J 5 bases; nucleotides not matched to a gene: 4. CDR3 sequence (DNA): TGTGCCACCAGCAGAGAGGGGCTAGCGGACAATGAGCAGTTCTTC. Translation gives CATSREGLADNEQFF.

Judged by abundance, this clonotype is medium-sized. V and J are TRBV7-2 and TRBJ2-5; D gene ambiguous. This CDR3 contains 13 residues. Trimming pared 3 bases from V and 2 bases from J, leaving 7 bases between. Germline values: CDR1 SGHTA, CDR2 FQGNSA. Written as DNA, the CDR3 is TGTGCCAGCAGCTTGAAGGTACAAGAGACCCAGTACTTC. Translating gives CASSLKVQETQYF.

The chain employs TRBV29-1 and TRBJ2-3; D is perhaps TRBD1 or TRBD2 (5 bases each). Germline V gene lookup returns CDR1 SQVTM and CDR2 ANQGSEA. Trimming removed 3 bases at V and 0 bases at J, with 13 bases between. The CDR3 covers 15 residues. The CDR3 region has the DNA TGCAGCGTTGAGGATAGGGGAGTAAGCACAGATACGCAGTATTTT. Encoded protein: CSVEDRGVSTDTQYF.

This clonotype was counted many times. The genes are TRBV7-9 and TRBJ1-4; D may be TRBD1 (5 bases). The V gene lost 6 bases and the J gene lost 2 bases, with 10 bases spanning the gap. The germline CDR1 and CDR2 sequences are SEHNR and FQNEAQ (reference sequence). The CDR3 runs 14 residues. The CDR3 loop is CASSFGGTNEKLFF. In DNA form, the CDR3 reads TGTGCCAGCAGTTTCGGGGGGACTAATGAAAAACTGTTTTTT.

The CDR3 DNA reads TGTGCCATAGCACCTAGCTCCTACGAGCAGTACTTC. Translated, it gives CAIAPSSYEQYF. The J gene is TRBJ2-7, the V gene TRBV10-3; no clear D. CDR1 ENHRY and CDR2 SYGVKD come from the germline V gene. The CDR3 runs 12 residues. Deletions cut 9 bases from V and 0 bases from J, with 9 bases between.

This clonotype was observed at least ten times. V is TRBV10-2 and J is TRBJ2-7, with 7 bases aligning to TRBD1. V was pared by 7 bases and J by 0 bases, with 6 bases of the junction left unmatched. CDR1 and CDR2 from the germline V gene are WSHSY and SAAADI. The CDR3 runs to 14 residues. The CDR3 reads CASTLTGASYEQYF. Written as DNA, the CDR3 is TGCGCCAGCACCCTAACAGGGGCCTCCTACGAGCAGTACTTC.

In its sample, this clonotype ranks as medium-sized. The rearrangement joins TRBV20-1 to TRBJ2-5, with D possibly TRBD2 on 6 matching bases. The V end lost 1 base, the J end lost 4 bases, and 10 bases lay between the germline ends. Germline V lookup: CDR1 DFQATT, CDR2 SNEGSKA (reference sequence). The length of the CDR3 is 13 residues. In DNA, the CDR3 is TGCAGTGCTAGAGTACTAGCCCGAGAGACCCAGTACTTC. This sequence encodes CSARVLARETQYF.

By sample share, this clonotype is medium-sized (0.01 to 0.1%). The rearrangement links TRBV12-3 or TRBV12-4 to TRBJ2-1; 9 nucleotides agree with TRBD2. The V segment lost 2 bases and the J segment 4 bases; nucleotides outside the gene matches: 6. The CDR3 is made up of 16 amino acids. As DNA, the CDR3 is TGTGCCAGCAGTTTATATACCAGCGGGGGGTACAATGAGCAGTTCTTC. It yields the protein CASSLYTSGGYNEQFF.